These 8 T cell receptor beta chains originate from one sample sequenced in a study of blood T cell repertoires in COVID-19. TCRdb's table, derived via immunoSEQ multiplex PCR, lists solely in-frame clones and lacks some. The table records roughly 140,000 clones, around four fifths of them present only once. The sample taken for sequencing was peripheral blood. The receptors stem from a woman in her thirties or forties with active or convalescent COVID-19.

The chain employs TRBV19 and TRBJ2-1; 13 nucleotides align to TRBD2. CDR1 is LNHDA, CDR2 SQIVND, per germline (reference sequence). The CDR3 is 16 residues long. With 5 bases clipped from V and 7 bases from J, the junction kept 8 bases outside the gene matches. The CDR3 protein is CASSYPGLAGLNEQFF. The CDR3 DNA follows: TGTGCCAGTAGTTATCCGGGACTAGCGGGATTGAATGAGCAGTTCTTC.

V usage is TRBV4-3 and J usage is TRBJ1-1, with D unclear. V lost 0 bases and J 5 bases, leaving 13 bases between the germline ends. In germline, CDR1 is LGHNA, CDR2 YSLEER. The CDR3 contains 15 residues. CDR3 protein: CASSQELAPRTEAFF. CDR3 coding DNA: TGCGCCAGCAGCCAAGAGCTGGCCCCGAGGACTGAAGCTTTCTTT.

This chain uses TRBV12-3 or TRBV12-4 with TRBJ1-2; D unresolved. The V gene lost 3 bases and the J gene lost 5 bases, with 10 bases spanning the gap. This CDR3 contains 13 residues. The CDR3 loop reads CASSLGPRYGYTF. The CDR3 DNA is TGTGCCAGCAGTTTGGGCCCCCGATATGGCTACACCTTC.

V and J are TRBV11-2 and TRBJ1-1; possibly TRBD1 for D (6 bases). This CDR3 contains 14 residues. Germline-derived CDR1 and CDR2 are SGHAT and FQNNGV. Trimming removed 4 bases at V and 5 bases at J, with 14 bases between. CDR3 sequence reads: CASSSQFRGTEAFF. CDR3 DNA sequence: TGTGCCAGCAGCTCGCAATTCAGGGGTACTGAAGCTTTCTTT.

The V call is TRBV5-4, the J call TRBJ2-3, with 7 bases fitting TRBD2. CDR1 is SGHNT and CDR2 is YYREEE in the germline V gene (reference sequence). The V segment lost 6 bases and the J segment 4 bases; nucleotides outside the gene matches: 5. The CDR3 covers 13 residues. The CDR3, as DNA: TGTGCCAGCAACGTGCGGGGGTCAGATACGCAGTATTTT. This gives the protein CASNVRGSDTQYF.

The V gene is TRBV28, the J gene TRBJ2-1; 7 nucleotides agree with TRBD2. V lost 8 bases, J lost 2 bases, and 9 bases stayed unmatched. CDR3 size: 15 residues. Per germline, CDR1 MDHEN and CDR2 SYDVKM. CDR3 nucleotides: TGTGCCAGCGGGGGGGGGTACTCCCCCTACAATGAGCAGTTCTTC. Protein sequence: CASGGGYSPYNEQFF.

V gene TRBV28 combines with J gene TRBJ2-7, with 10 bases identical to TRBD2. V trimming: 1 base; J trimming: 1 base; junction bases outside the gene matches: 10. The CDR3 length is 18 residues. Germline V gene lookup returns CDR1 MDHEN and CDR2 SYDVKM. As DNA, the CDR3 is TGTGCCAGCAGTTTATTCGGTAGCGGGAGGCCTAAGTCCTACGAGCAGTACTTC. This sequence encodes CASSLFGSGRPKSYEQYF.

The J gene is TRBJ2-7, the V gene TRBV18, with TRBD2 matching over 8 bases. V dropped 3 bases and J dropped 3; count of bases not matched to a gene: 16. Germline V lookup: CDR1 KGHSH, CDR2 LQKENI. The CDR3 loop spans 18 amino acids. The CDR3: CASSPNLVAGLISYEQYF. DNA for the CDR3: TGTGCCAGCTCACCTAATCTGGTAGCGGGACTAATCAGCTACGAGCAGTACTTC.